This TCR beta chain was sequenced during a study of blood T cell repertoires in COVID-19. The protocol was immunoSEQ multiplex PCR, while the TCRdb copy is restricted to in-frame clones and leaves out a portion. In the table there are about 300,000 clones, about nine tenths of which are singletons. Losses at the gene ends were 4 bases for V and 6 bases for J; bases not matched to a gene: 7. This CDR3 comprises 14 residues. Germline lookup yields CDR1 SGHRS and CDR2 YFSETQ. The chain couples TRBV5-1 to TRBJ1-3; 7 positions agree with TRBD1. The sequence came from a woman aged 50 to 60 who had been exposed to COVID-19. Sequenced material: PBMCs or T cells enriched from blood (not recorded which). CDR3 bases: TGCGCCAGCAGCCTAACAGGGGACTCAAACACCATATATTTT. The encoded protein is CASSLTGDSNTIYF.